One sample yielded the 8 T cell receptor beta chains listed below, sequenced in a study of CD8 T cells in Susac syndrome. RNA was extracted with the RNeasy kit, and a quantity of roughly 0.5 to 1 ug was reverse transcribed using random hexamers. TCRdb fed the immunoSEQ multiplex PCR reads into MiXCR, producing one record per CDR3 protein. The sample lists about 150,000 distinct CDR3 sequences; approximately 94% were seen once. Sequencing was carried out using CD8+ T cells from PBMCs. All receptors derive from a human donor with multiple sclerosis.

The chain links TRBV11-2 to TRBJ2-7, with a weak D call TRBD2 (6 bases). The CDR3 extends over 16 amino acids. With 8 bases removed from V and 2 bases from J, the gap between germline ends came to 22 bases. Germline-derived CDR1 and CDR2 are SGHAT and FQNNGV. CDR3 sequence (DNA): TGTGCCAGCGGGGGGTGGGATGACCAGGCTACCTACGAGCAGTACTTC. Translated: CASGGWDDQATYEQYF.

CDR3 sequence (DNA): TGTGCCAGCAGTGTTGAGGATCGAAGGAACACTGAAGCTTTCTTT. Protein sequence: CASSVEDRRNTEAFF. The chain is built from TRBV2 and TRBJ1-1, with D unclear. V dropped 4 bases and J dropped 1 base, with 13 bases sitting between them. CDR1 is SNHLY and CDR2 is FYNNEI in the germline V gene. This CDR3 region has 15 residues.

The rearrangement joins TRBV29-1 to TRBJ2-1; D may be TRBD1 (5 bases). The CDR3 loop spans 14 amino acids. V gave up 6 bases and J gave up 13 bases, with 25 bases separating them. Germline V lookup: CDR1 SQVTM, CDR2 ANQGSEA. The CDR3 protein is CSVYPIAHPREQFF. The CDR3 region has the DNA TGCAGCGTCTACCCCATAGCCCACCCCAGGGAACAGTTCTTC.

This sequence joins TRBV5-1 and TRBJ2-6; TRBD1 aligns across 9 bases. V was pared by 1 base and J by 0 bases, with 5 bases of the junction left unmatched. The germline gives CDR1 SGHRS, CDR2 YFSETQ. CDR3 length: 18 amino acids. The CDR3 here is CASSLRLTGGSGANVLTF. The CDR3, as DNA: TGCGCCAGCAGCTTGAGGCTGACAGGGGGCTCTGGGGCCAACGTCCTGACTTTC. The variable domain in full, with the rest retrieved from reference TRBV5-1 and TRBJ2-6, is KAGVTQTPRYLIKTRGQQVTLSCSPISGHRSVSWYQQTPGQGLQFLFEYFSETQRNKGNFPGRFSGRQFSNSRSEMNVSTLELGDSALYLCASSLRLTGGSGANVLTFGAGSRLTVL.

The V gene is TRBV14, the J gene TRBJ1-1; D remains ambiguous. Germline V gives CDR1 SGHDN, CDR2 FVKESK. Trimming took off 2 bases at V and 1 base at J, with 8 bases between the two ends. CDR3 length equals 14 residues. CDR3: CASSQRHTNTEAFF. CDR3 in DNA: TGTGCCAGCAGCCAAAGACACACGAACACTGAAGCTTTCTTT.

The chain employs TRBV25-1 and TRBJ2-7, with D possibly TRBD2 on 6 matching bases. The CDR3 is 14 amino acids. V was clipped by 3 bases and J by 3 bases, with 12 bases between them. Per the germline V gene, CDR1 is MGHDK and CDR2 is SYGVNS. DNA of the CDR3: TGTGCCAGCAGTGACATAGCGGTGGGCTACGAGCAGTACTTC. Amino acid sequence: CASSDIAVGYEQYF.

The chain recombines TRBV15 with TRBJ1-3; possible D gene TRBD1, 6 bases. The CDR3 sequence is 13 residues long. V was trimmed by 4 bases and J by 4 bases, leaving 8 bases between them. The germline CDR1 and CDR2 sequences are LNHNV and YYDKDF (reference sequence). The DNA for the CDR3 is TGTGCCACCAGCACAGGGGAAGGAAACACCATATATTTT. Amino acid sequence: CATSTGEGNTIYF.

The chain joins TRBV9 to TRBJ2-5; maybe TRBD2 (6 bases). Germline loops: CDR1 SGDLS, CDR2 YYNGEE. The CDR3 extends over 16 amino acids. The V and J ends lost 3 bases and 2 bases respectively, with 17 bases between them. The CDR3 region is CASSEFSRAGQETQYF. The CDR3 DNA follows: TGTGCCAGCAGCGAGTTTTCGCGGGCGGGACAAGAGACCCAGTACTTC.